What follows are 6 T cell receptor beta chains derived from one specimen sequenced in a study of blood T cells in healthy people across ages. With a J-beta primer mix and a sample-barcoded 5' primer, a second PCR ran 7 to 11 cycles. One entry per CDR3 protein, called by TCRdb with MiXCR from the 5' RACE reads. The repertoire holds about 650,000 distinct CDR3 sequences, with roughly 32% as singletons. Sequenced input: blood. The receptors originated from a woman older than 75 in good health.

This clonotype came up many times. The chain combines TRBV7-2 with TRBJ2-7; D possibly matches TRBD1 or TRBD2 (6 bases each). CDR1 and CDR2 (germline): SGHTA, FQGNSA. V was trimmed by 0 bases and J by 1 base, leaving 13 bases between them. CDR3 length equals 16 residues. The CDR3 region is CASSLAGGFESYEQYF. DNA of the CDR3: TGTGCCAGCAGCTTAGCGGGGGGCTTTGAGTCCTACGAGCAGTACTTC.

This clonotype was counted at least ten times. This sequence joins TRBV6-2 or TRBV6-3 and TRBJ2-1, with 7 bases aligning to TRBD2. The germline CDR1 and CDR2 sequences are MNHEY and SVGEGT. After removal of 6 bases from V and 9 bases from J, the junction contained 14 bases not matched to a gene. The length of the CDR3 is 15 residues. CDR3 nucleotide sequence: TGTGCCAGCAGACGGAGGACGGGTCCGGGGGGTGAGCAGTTCTTC. This gives the protein CASRRRTGPGGEQFF.

About this clonotype: At one of its ends the junction is not consistent with the germline gene, which may arise from a read error. This rearrangement joins TRBV12-3 or TRBV12-4 to TRBJ2-3; 7 bases map to TRBD1. This CDR3 spans 16 amino acids. CDR3 nucleotides: TGTGCCAGCAGTTTAGGGACAGGATTGAGAGCAGATGCGCAGTATTTT. Translated: CASSLGTGLRADAQYF.

This clonotype appeared once. A much larger clone lies a single base off, so this may be a read error. The CDR3 loop reads CASSFGTGLDYSYTF. In nucleotides, the CDR3 is TGTGCCAGCAGTTTTGGGACAGGTTTGGATTATAGCTACACCTTC. The J gene is TRBJ1-2, the V gene TRBV12-3 or TRBV12-4; 8 bases match TRBD1. CDR3 length: 15 amino acids. Trimming at V came to 3 bases and at J to 9 bases, leaving 12 bases not matched to a gene.

Details on this clonotype: A single base separates this from a much larger clone, so it may be a read error. The chain has TRBV6-6 and TRBJ2-1; tentative D call: TRBD1 (6 bases). Germline-derived CDR1 and CDR2 are MNHNY and SVGAGI (reference sequence). This CDR3 has 15 residues. DNA for the CDR3: TGTACCAGCAGTTACTCGAGGGGCAGGGGCAATGAGCAGTTCTTC. Amino acid sequence: CTSSYSRGRGNEQFF.

The chain links TRBV30 to TRBJ1-3; D gene unclear. CDR1 and CDR2 (germline): GTSNPN, SVGIG (reference sequence). Trimming stripped 5 bases from V and 0 bases from J, with 8 bases between. This CDR3 comprises 13 residues. Written as DNA, the CDR3 is TGTGCCTGGTCCACCCACTCTGGAAACACCATATATTTT. This sequence encodes CAWSTHSGNTIYF.